This TCR beta chain appears in the sequencing data of a study of blood T cell repertoires in COVID-19. About the study: Collection of acute and convalescent COVID-19 samples took place in the United States, Italy and Spain. PBMCs, B-cell-depleted T cells, or T cells provided the cDNA or gDNA that made up the material.

V was clipped by 6 bases and J by 3 bases; unmatched bases: 4. Germline V gives CDR1 KGHSH, CDR2 LQKENI. This CDR3 is built from 13 residues. Those enrolled in Seattle joined during active infection and were followed longitudinally afterward. Original processing methods: Amplified reference gene primers provided the basis for estimating nucleated cell counts. TCRdb keeps only in-frame clones here, not all; method: immunoSEQ multiplex PCR. V and J calls and clone size are copied from that table; D and trimming were computed from the DNA. The data show approximately 180,000 clones, 85% to 90% seen once.

This chain joins TRBV18 and TRBJ1-2, with TRBD1 identical over 7 bases. The source material was peripheral blood. The TCR comes from a person aged 70 to 85 with COVID-19, enrolled during active disease. This CDR3 is CASSSGQDYGYTF. The DNA for the CDR3 is TGTGCCAGCTCCTCCGGACAGGACTATGGCTACACCTTC. Combining the CDR3 with reference TRBV18 and TRBJ1-2 gives the whole variable domain NAGVMQNPRHLVRRRGQEARLRCSPMKGHSHVYWYRQLPEEGLKFMVYLQKENIIDESGMPKERFSAEFPKEGPSILRIQQVVRGDSAAYFCASSSGQDYGYTFGSGTRLTVV.